These T cell receptor beta chains were read from a single sample in a study of OX40 agonist ivuxolimab in advanced cancers. The assay was immunoSEQ multiplex PCR, and TCRdb's table has in-frame clones only and misses some. Here the sample spans 20,000 or so clones, roughly 84% being singletons. The input for sequencing was CD4+ or CD8+ T cells sorted from blood, taken in a trial of the OX40 agonist ivuxolimab. The receptors stem from an adult with an advanced solid tumor such as melanoma, head and neck, liver or kidney cancer. Both conserved end residues are part of each CDR3. D genes are given only for firm matches. The size of a clone is reported for some rows only, either as once, few or many, or as a class for expanded clones.

J: TRBJ1-5
size: -
V: TRBV7-9
D: -
CDR3: CASSLGGEQPQHF

J: TRBJ2-2
size: -
V: TRBV7-9
D: -
CDR3: CASSSVTSPRELFF

J: TRBJ2-7
size: -
V: TRBV10-1
D: -
CDR3: CASSEGSSYEQYF

J: TRBJ2-5
size: -
V: TRBV7-2
D: TRBD2
CDR3: CASSLPGLAGVGWEQYF

J: TRBJ2-1
size: -
V: TRBV10-2
D: TRBD2
CDR3: CASRGLAGVVEQFF

J: TRBJ1-1
size: -
V: TRBV11-2
D: -
CDR3: CASSLTGVNTEAFF

J: TRBJ1-1
size: -
V: TRBV6-6
D: TRBD1
CDR3: CASSYSTGAEAFF

J: TRBJ1-3
size: -
V: TRBV5-1
D: -
CDR3: CASSPLGGGAGNTIYF

J: TRBJ1-2
size: -
V: TRBV4-1
D: TRBD1
CDR3: CASSQGDRVDYGYTF

J: TRBJ1-6
size: -
V: TRBV6-5
D: -
CDR3: CASSGGTGQSALHF

J: TRBJ2-1
size: -
V: TRBV7-9
D: TRBD2
CDR3: CASSLGLAPDYNEQFF

J: TRBJ2-1
size: -
V: TRBV4-1
D: TRBD2
CDR3: CASSQDNTSGTPPDYNEQFF

J: TRBJ1-5
size: -
V: TRBV6-6
D: -
CDR3: CASSPERNSNQPQHF

J: TRBJ2-1
size: -
V: TRBV4-1
D: -
CDR3: CASSQDFHNAPFF

J: TRBJ2-3
size: once
V: TRBV9
D: TRBD2
CDR3: CASSSRLAGESDTQYF

J: TRBJ1-1
size: -
V: TRBV5-8
D: -
CDR3: CASSHLTQNTEVFF

J: TRBJ2-1
size: -
V: TRBV7-9
D: TRBD2
CDR3: CASRPRLAGLKYNEQFF

J: TRBJ2-5
size: once
V: TRBV30
D: -
CDR3: CAWSRSRSSYF

J: TRBJ2-3
size: -
V: TRBV27
D: -
CDR3: CASSLSLGGGPDTQYF

J: TRBJ1-4
size: -
V: TRBV7-6
D: -
CDR3: CASRGLDEKLFF

J: TRBJ2-7
size: -
V: TRBV27
D: TRBD1
CDR3: CASSLYLGGHEQYF

J: TRBJ2-2
size: -
V: TRBV19
D: -
CDR3: CASSIKGRGVSGELFF

J: TRBJ2-5
size: -
V: TRBV6-5
D: -
CDR3: CASTGLANQETQYF

J: TRBJ2-1
size: -
V: TRBV9
D: TRBD2
CDR3: CASSVVTSGYNEQFF

J: TRBJ1-2
size: -
V: TRBV7-8
D: TRBD1
CDR3: CASTWDRNYGYTF

J: TRBJ2-7
size: -
V: TRBV4-2
D: TRBD2
CDR3: CASSQEELSSGLYEQYF

J: TRBJ2-7
size: -
V: TRBV7-8
D: TRBD2
CDR3: CASSLVSGLANYEQYF

J: TRBJ2-5
size: -
V: TRBV19
D: -
CDR3: CASSPWRDQETQYF

J: TRBJ2-7
size: -
V: TRBV5-3
D: TRBD2
CDR3: CAVLAGGYEQYF

J: TRBJ2-1
size: once
V: TRBV15
D: -
CDR3: CATSRDQASHNEQFF

J: TRBJ2-7
size: -
V: TRBV19
D: TRBD2
CDR3: CASAPGAIAGGPLVGEQYF

J: TRBJ2-5
size: few
V: TRBV7-2
D: TRBD2
CDR3: CASSLVAGGPEETQYF

J: TRBJ2-7
size: -
V: TRBV4-3
D: -
CDR3: CASSQDLATSSYEQYF

J: TRBJ2-3
size: -
V: TRBV19
D: -
CDR3: CASTLVGGTDTQYF

J: TRBJ1-2
size: -
V: TRBV5-5
D: -
CDR3: CASSSEQGWYGYTF

J: TRBJ2-5
size: -
V: TRBV25-1
D: TRBD1
CDR3: CASSERQGRQETQYF

J: TRBJ2-2
size: -
V: TRBV6-1
D: -
CDR3: CASSEGSGELFF

J: TRBJ2-1
size: -
V: TRBV5-1
D: TRBD1
CDR3: CASSSGDRVFEQFF

J: TRBJ2-1
size: -
V: TRBV7-9
D: -
CDR3: CASSPITYNEQFF

J: TRBJ1-4
size: -
V: TRBV6-5
D: -
CDR3: CASSWTATNEKLFF

J: TRBJ2-5
size: -
V: TRBV10-3
D: TRBD2
CDR3: CAISGGSLAETQETQYF

J: TRBJ2-7
size: -
V: TRBV6-5
D: -
CDR3: CASSEGSFTYEQYF

J: TRBJ2-7
size: -
V: TRBV2
D: TRBD2
CDR3: CASSEGGLAGNEQYF

J: TRBJ2-1
size: -
V: TRBV27
D: TRBD2
CDR3: CASSPGTSGNGEQFF

J: TRBJ2-7
size: -
V: TRBV10-3
D: -
CDR3: CAISVDGYEQYF

J: TRBJ2-1
size: -
V: TRBV4-3
D: -
CDR3: CASSQEGWEEQFF

J: TRBJ2-2
size: -
V: TRBV30
D: TRBD1
CDR3: CAWDDRAAGELFF

J: TRBJ2-5
size: -
V: TRBV9
D: TRBD2
CDR3: CASSVATSGRMETQYF

J: TRBJ1-1
size: -
V: TRBV7-2
D: TRBD1
CDR3: CASTLTGIAEAFF

J: TRBJ1-5
size: -
V: TRBV2
D: -
CDR3: CASIMDWSQPQHF

J: TRBJ2-2
size: -
V: TRBV5-1
D: TRBD1
CDR3: CASSTGTATGELFF

J: TRBJ2-7
size: -
V: TRBV11-3
D: TRBD1
CDR3: CASSLDGQDSYEQYF

J: TRBJ2-1
size: -
V: TRBV13
D: -
CDR3: CAGGRSSYNEQFF

J: TRBJ1-1
size: -
V: TRBV9
D: -
CDR3: CASSVGANTEAFF

J: TRBJ1-2
size: -
V: TRBV4-1
D: -
CDR3: CASSQATYGYTF

J: TRBJ2-1
size: -
V: TRBV13
D: TRBD2
CDR3: CASSLEGGLAGDSGEQFF

J: TRBJ2-1
size: -
V: TRBV7-6
D: TRBD2
CDR3: CASSLGIAGPYNEQFF

J: TRBJ2-2
size: -
V: TRBV11-2
D: -
CDR3: CASSHLVSGQGWELFF

J: TRBJ1-2
size: -
V: TRBV9
D: -
CDR3: CASRGQSSNYGYTF